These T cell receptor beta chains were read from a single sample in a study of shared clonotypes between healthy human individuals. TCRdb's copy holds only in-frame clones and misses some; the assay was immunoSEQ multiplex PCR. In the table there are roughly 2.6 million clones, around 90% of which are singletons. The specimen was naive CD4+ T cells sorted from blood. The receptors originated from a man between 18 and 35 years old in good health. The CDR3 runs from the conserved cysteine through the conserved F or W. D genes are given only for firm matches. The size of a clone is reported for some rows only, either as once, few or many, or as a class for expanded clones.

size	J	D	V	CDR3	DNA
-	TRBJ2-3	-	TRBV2	CASSPTRDGRPYF	TGTGCCAGCAGTCCCACACGGGACGGGCGGCCGTATTTT
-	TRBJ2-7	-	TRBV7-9	CASSLAGTRAYEQYF	TGTGCCAGCAGCTTAGCCGGGACTCGTGCCTACGAGCAGTACTTC
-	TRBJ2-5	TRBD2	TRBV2	CASSPGLAGDHQETQYF	TGTGCCAGCAGTCCGGGACTAGCGGGGGACCACCAAGAGACCCAGTACTTC
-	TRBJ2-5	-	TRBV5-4	CASSLYAGQETQYF	TGTGCCAGCAGCTTGTATGCAGGGCAAGAGACCCAGTACTTC
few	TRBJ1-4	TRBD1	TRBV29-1	CSVRRDSNEKLFF	TGCAGCGTTCGCCGGGACAGCAATGAAAAACTGTTTTTT
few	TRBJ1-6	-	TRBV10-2	CASSWDQNSPLHF	TGCGCCAGCAGTTGGGATCAAAATTCACCCCTCCACTTT
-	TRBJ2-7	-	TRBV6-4	CASSPGTYQYF	TGTGCCAGCAGTCCCGGGACATACCAGTACTTC
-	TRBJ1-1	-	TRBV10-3	CAISEDSGRTEAFF	TGTGCCATCAGTGAGGACTCAGGGAGGACTGAAGCTTTCTTT
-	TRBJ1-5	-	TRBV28	CASSLFLSGAISNQPQHF	TGTGCCAGCAGTTTATTTCTTTCGGGGGCCATTAGCAATCAGCCCCAGCATTTT
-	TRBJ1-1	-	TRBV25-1	CASSQTGMNTEAFF	TGTGCCAGCAGCCAGACGGGCATGAACACTGAAGCTTTCTTT
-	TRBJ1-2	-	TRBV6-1	CASSEREGGSYGYTF	TGTGCCAGCAGCGAAAGGGAAGGTGGGTCCTATGGCTACACCTTC
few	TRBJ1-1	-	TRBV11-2	CASSLGILPTEAFF	TGTGCCAGCAGCTTGGGGATCCTCCCCACTGAAGCTTTCTTT
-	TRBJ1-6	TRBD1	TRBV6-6	CASSFGQGISPLHF	TGTGCCAGCAGTTTCGGACAGGGGATTTCACCCCTCCACTTT
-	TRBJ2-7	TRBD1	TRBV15	CATTPGQGAYEQYF	TGTGCCACAACTCCGGGACAGGGGGCCTACGAGCAGTACTTC
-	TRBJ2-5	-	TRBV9	CASSLGTFQETQYF	TGTGCCAGCAGCCTGGGGACTTTTCAAGAGACCCAGTACTTC
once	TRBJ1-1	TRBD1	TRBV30	CAWNTGQVNTEAFF	TGTGCCTGGAACACGGGACAGGTGAACACTGAAGCTTTCTTT
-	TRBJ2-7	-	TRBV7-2	CASSFRGTSYEQYF	TGTGCCAGCAGCTTTCGGGGGACCTCCTACGAGCAGTACTTC